This record looks at one TCR beta chain sequence and its context. The source of the sample is a study of blood T cell repertoires in COVID-19. In the study overall: Some COVID-19 samples were acute and others convalescent; all came from the United States, Italy and Spain.

The V gene's germline CDR1 is SGHRS and CDR2 YFSETQ. The length of the CDR3 is 14 residues. The germline V and J ends were trimmed by 0 bases and 2 bases, with 7 bases remaining between them. In the source study's methods: Estimated nucleated cell counts came from reference gene primer amplification. The repertoire was sequenced with immunoSEQ multiplex PCR; TCRdb's copy has only in-frame clones and lacks some. V, J and clone size were drawn from that table, and D and trimming were deduced from the DNA. The sample shows more than 95,000 clones, about four fifths of them seen only once. The sequence was collected from a man at least 80 years old with active or convalescent COVID-19. This chain connects TRBV5-1 to TRBJ2-3, with D unresolved. Sequenced: peripheral blood. Here the CDR3 reads CASSLVPDTDTQYF. The CDR3 coding sequence is TGCGCCAGCAGCTTGGTTCCAGACACAGATACGCAGTATTTT.